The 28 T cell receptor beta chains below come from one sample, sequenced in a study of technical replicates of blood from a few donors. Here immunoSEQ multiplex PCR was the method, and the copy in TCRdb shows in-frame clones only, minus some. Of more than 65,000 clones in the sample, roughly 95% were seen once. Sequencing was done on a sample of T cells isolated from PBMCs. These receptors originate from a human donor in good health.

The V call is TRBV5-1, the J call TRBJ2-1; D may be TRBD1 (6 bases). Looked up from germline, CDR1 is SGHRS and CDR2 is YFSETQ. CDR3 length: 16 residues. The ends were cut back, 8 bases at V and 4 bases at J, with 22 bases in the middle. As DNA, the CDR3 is TGCGCCAGTTACCCCTTGGTAAGGACAGCGTACAATGAGCAGTTCTTC. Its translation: CASYPLVRTAYNEQFF. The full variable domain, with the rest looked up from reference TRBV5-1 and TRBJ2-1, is KAGVTQTPRYLIKTRGQQVTLSCSPISGHRSVSWYQQTPGQGLQFLFEYFSETQRNKGNFPGRFSGRQFSNSRSEMNVSTLELGDSALYLCASYPLVRTAYNEQFFGPGTRLTVL.

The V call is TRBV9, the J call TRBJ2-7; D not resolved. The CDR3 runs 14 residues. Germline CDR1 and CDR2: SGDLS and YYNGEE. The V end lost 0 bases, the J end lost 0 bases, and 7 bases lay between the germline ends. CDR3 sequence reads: CASSVDPDSYEQYF. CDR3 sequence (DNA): TGTGCCAGCAGCGTAGATCCAGACTCCTACGAGCAGTACTTC.

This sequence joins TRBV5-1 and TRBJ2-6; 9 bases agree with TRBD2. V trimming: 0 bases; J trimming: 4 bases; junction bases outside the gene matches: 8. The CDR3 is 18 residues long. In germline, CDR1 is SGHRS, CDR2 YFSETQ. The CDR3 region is CASSLVLAGPTGANVLTF. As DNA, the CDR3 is TGCGCCAGCAGCTTGGTGCTAGCGGGACCAACGGGGGCCAACGTCCTGACTTTC. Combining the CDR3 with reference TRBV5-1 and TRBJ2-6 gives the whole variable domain KAGVTQTPRYLIKTRGQQVTLSCSPISGHRSVSWYQQTPGQGLQFLFEYFSETQRNKGNFPGRFSGRQFSNSRSEMNVSTLELGDSALYLCASSLVLAGPTGANVLTFGAGSRLTVL.

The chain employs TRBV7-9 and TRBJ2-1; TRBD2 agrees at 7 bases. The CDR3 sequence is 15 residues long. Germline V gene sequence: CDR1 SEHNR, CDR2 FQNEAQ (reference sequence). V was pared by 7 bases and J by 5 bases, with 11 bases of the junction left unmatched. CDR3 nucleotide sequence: TGTGCCAGCACCCGGGAGGCAGGGTTCCACAATGAGCAGTTCTTC. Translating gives CASTREAGFHNEQFF.

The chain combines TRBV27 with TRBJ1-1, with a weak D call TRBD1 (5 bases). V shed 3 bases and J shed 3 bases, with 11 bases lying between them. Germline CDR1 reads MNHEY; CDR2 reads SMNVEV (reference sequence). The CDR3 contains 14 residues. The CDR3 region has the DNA TGTGCCAGCAGTTTGAACAGGTGGCACACTGAAGCTTTCTTT. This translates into CASSLNRWHTEAFF.

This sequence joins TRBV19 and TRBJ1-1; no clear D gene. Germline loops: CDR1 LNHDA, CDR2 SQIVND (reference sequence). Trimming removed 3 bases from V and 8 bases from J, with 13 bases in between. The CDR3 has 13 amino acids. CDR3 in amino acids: CASSMQQSLEAFF. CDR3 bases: TGTGCCAGTAGTATGCAACAGTCACTCGAAGCTTTCTTT. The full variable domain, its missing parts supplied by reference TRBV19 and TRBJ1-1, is DGGITQSPKYLFRKEGQNVTLSCEQNLNHDAMYWYRQDPGQGLRLIYYSQIVNDFQKGDIAEGYSVSREKKESFPLTVTSAQKNPTAFYLCASSMQQSLEAFFGQGTRLTVV.

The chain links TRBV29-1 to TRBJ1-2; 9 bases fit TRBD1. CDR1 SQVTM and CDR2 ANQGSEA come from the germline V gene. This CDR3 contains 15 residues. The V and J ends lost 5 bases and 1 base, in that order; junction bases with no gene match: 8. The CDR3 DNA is TGCAGCGTTAGTTCATTGGGACAGGGTAACTATGGCTACACCTTC. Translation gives CSVSSLGQGNYGYTF.

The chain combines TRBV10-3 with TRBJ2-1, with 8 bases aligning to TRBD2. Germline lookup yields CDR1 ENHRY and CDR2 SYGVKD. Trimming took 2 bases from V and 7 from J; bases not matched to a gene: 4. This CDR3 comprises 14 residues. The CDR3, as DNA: TGTGCCATCAGTGAGGGGACTAGGCAGAATGAGCAGTTCTTC. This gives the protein CAISEGTRQNEQFF.

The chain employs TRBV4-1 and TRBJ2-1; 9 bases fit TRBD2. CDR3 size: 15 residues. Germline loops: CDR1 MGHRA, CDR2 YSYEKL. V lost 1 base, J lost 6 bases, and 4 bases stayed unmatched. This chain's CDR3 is CASSQAAGGRNEQFF. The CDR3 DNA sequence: TGCGCCAGCAGCCAAGCAGCGGGAGGCCGCAATGAGCAGTTCTTC.

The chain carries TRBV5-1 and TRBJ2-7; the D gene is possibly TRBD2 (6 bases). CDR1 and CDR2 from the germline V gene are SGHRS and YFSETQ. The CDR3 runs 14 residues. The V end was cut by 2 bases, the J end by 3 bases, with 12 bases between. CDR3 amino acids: CASSFGGNYYEQYF. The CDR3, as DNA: TGCGCCAGCAGCTTCGGGGGTAACTACTACGAGCAGTACTTC.

The CDR3 DNA follows: TGTGCCAGCAGCTCTAGTCTAGCGGCAGATACGCAGTATTTT. This codes for CASSSSLAADTQYF. The chain employs TRBV7-2 and TRBJ2-3; 7 bases match TRBD2. This CDR3 is 14 amino acids long. The junction had 5 bases not matched to a gene; V was cut back by 4 bases and J by 4 bases. Germline lookup yields CDR1 SGHTA and CDR2 FQGNSA.

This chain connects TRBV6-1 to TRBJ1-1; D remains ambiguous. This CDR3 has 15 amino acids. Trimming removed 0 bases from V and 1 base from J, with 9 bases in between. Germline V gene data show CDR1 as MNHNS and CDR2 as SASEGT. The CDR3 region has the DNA TGTGCCAGCAGTGAAGCGACTGACTCGAACACTGAAGCTTTCTTT. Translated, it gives CASSEATDSNTEAFF.

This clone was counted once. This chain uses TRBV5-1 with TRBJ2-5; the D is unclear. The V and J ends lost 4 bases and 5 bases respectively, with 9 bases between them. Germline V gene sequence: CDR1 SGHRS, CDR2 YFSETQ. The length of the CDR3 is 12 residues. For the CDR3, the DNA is TGCGCCAGCAGCCTACCGTCTGAGACCCAGTACTTC. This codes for CASSLPSETQYF.

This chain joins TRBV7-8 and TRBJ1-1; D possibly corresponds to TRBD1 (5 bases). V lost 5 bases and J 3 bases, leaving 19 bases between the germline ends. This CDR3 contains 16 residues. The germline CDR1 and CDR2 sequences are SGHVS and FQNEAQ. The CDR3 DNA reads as TGTGCCAGCAGCGTCACCCCAGGGTTTGGGGACACTGAAGCTTTCTTT. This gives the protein CASSVTPGFGDTEAFF.

CDR3 nucleotide sequence: TGCAGCGTTGGAACTCTACCTCTCAATGAGCAGTTCTTC. The encoded protein is CSVGTLPLNEQFF. The chain is built from TRBV29-1 and TRBJ2-1; D ambiguous. In germline, CDR1 is SQVTM, CDR2 ANQGSEA. The CDR3 totals 13 residues. Trimming took off 4 bases at V and 6 bases at J, with 13 bases between the two ends.

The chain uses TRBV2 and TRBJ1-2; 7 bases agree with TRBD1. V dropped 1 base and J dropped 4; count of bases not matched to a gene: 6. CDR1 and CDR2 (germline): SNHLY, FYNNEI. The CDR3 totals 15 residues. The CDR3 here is CASSEGDSRSYGYTF. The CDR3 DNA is TGTGCCAGCAGTGAAGGGGACAGTCGCAGCTATGGCTACACCTTC.

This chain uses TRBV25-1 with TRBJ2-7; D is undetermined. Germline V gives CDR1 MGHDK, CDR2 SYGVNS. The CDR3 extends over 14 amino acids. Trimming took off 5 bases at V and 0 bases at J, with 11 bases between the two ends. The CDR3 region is CASSLNKYSYEQYF. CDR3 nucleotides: TGTGCCAGCAGTTTAAATAAATACTCCTACGAGCAGTACTTC.

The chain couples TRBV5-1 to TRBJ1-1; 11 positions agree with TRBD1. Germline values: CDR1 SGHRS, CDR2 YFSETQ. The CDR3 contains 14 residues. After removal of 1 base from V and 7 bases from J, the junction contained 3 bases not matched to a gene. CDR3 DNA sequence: TGCGCCAGCAGCTTGTTGGGACAGGGGGATGAAGCTTTCTTT. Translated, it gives CASSLLGQGDEAFF. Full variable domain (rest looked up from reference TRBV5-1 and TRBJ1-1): KAGVTQTPRYLIKTRGQQVTLSCSPISGHRSVSWYQQTPGQGLQFLFEYFSETQRNKGNFPGRFSGRQFSNSRSEMNVSTLELGDSALYLCASSLLGQGDEAFFGQGTRLTVV.

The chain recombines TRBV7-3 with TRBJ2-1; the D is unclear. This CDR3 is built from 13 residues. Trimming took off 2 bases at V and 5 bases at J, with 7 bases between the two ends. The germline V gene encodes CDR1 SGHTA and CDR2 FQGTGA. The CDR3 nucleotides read TGTGCCAGCAGCTTATTCCTAAACAATGAGCAGTTCTTC. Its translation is CASSLFLNNEQFF.

DNA for the CDR3: TGTGCCAGCAGTAAGGGACAGGGAGGAGATACGCAGTATTTT. Translated, it gives CASSKGQGGDTQYF. This rearrangement joins TRBV6-4 to TRBJ2-3; TRBD1 agrees at 9 bases. Germline CDR1 and CDR2: MRHNA and SNTAGT. The V segment lost 5 bases and the J segment 5 bases; nucleotides outside the gene matches: 5. The CDR3 is 14 amino acids.

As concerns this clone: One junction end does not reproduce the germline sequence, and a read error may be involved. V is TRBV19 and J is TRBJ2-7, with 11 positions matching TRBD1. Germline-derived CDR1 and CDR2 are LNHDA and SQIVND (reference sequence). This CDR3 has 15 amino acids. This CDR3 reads CASSIRTGGSHEQYF. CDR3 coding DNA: TGTGCCAGTAGTATTAGGACAGGGGGCTCCCACGAGCAGTACTTC.

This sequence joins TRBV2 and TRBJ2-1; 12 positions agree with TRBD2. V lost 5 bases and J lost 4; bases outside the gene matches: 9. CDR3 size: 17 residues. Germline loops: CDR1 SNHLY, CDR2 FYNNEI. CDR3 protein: CASSQSTSGSRYNEQFF. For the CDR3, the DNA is TGTGCCAGCAGTCAATCGACTAGCGGGAGTAGATACAATGAGCAGTTCTTC.

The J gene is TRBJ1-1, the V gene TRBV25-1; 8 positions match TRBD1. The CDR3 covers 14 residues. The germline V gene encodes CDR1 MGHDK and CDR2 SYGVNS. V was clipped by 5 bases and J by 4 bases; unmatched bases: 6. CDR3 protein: CASSNQGAFTEAFF. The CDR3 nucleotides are TGTGCCAGCAGTAATCAGGGGGCATTCACTGAAGCTTTCTTT.

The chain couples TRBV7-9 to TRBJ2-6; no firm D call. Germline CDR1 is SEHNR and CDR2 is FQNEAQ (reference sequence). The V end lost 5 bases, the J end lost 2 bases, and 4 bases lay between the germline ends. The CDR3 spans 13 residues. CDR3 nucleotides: TGTGCCAGCAGCCCAACTGGGGCCAACGTCCTGACTTTC. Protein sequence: CASSPTGANVLTF.

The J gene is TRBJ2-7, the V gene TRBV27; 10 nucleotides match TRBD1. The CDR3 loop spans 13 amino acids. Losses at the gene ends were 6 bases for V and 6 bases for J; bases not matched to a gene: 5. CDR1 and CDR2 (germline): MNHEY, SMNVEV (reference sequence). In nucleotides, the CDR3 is TGTGCCAGCAGCTATGGACAGGGGGGCGAGCAGTACTTC. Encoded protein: CASSYGQGGEQYF.

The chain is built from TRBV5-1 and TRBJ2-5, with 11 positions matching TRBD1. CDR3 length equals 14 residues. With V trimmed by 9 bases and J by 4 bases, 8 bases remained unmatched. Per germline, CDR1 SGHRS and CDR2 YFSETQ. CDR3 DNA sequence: TGCGCCACCACCGGGACAGGGGGTCCAGAGACCCAGTACTTC. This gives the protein CATTGTGGPETQYF.

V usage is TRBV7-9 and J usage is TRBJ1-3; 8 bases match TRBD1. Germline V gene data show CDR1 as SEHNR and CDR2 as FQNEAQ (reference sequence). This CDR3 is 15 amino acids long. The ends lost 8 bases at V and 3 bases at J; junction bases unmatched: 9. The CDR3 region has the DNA TGTGCCAGCTTTGGGACAGGTTCCTTTGGAAACACCATATATTTT. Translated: CASFGTGSFGNTIYF.

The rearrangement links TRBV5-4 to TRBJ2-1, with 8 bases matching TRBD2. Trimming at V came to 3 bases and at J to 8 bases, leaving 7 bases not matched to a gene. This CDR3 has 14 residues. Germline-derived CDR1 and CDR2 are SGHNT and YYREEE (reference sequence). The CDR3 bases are TGTGCCAGCAGCTCTGGGACTAGAATCGATGAGCAGTTCTTC. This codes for CASSSGTRIDEQFF.